These 20 T cell receptor beta chains share one sample of origin, sequenced in a study of yellow fever vaccine responses in identical twins (dated by TCRdb to 2016 to 2019). The library was obtained by RT-PCR. Instrument on record: Illumina HiSeq 2500. The raw public reads went through TCRdb reprocessing: fastp at Q25, MiXCR clone calling, in-frame beta chains kept. Here each entry gathers all rows of one CDR3 protein and keeps the most common genes and DNA. The sample table shows around 20,000 distinct CDR3 sequences, and around 70% are seen once. The biggest ten clones account for roughly 2% of the sample. Specimen: T cells from blood (PBMCs), unsorted or a sorted subset (not recorded which), collected before or after yellow fever vaccination (not recorded which). Source of these receptors: a woman aged 18-29 years who received the yellow fever vaccine. Donor details come from another sample of the same person, matched by shared clones.

The rearrangement joins TRBV5-1 to TRBJ2-3, with D maybe TRBD1 (5 bases). The CDR3 extends over 15 amino acids. V lost 2 bases and J lost 3, with 13 bases in between. Germline assignment: CDR1 SGHRS and CDR2 YFSETQ. DNA for the CDR3: TGCGCCAGCAGCTTCGGTAGGGGCGTAACAGATACGCAGTATTTT. Translating gives CASSFGRGVTDTQYF.

This rearrangement joins TRBV15 to TRBJ2-1; 10 bases match TRBD1. Per germline, CDR1 LNHNV and CDR2 YYDKDF (reference sequence). The CDR3 sequence is 17 residues long. J was trimmed by 8 bases and V by 0 bases; bases with no gene match: 10. As DNA, the CDR3 is TGTGCCACCAGCAGAGATCCTTTGACAGGGGGCATCTATGAGCAGTTCTTC. Translated, it gives CATSRDPLTGGIYEQFF.

This clonotype occurred a few times. The rearrangement links TRBV28 to TRBJ2-4, with 9 bases matching TRBD1. This CDR3 comprises 15 residues. V was clipped by 5 bases and J by 3 bases; unmatched bases: 5. Germline CDR1 is MDHEN and CDR2 is SYDVKM. The CDR3 spells CASSPQGADKNIQYF. Here the CDR3 DNA reads TGTGCCAGCAGTCCACAGGGGGCTGACAAAAACATTCAGTACTTC.

The chain carries TRBV5-6 and TRBJ2-3; D remains ambiguous. The ends were cut back, 4 bases at V and 0 bases at J, with 15 bases in the middle. Per germline, CDR1 SGHDT and CDR2 YYEEEE. This CDR3 has 16 residues. The CDR3: CASSLLGLTSTDTQYF. In nucleotides, the CDR3 is TGTGCCAGCAGCCTCCTTGGGCTCACTAGCACAGATACGCAGTATTTT.

The chain joins TRBV28 to TRBJ2-7, with D possibly TRBD2 on 6 matching bases. The germline V gene has CDR1 MDHEN and CDR2 SYDVKM. The germline V and J ends were trimmed by 1 base and 4 bases, with 14 bases remaining between them. The CDR3 has 15 amino acids. Written as DNA, the CDR3 is TGTGCCAGCAGTTTATCAGGTAGCGGAGGGTACGAGCAGTACTTC. Translation: CASSLSGSGGYEQYF.

This clonotype was seen more than once but under ten times. The chain recombines TRBV7-9 with TRBJ2-2; D might be TRBD1 (5 bases). V lost 8 bases to trimming and J lost 1 base, with 17 bases between them. The CDR3 is 16 amino acids. The germline CDR1 and CDR2 sequences are SEHNR and FQNEAQ (reference sequence). The DNA for the CDR3 is TGTGCCAGCGCCTTCAAACAGGATCTGAACACCGGGGAGCTGTTTTTT. Translated: CASAFKQDLNTGELFF.

CDR3 nucleotide sequence: TGTGCCAGCAGCTTAAGGGGGGTCGGCACTGAAGCTTTCTTT. This sequence encodes CASSLRGVGTEAFF. The chain is built from TRBV11-1 and TRBJ1-1; D perhaps matches TRBD1 (6 bases). This CDR3 is 14 amino acids long. The germline V gene encodes CDR1 SGHAT and CDR2 FQDESV (reference sequence). V was pared by 2 bases and J by 4 bases, with 11 bases between.

Only a few counts were recorded for this clonotype. The chain links TRBV18 to TRBJ2-1, with D possibly matching TRBD2 (6 bases). Germline loops: CDR1 KGHSH, CDR2 LQKENI. The ends were cut back, 1 base at V and 7 bases at J, with 14 bases in the middle. This CDR3 comprises 15 residues. The CDR3 nucleotides are TGTGCCAGCTCACCACGGACTGGAGGGACTAATGAGCAGTTCTTC. Its protein is CASSPRTGGTNEQFF.

The V and J genes are TRBV5-1 and TRBJ2-1; 10 bases fit TRBD1. V lost 2 bases and J lost 2; bases outside the gene matches: 1. The length of the CDR3 is 15 residues. Germline V gene lookup returns CDR1 SGHRS and CDR2 YFSETQ. The CDR3 DNA sequence: TGCGCCAGCAGCTTCGGGACAGGGGCCTACAATGAGCAGTTCTTC. Protein product: CASSFGTGAYNEQFF.

The chain recombines TRBV2 with TRBJ2-2, with a possible D match to TRBD1 (5 bases). Per the germline V gene, CDR1 is SNHLY and CDR2 is FYNNEI. Trimming removed 3 bases from V and 6 bases from J, with 5 bases in between. The length of the CDR3 is 12 residues. The DNA of the CDR3 is TGTGCCAGCAGTGAGGGGCCCGGGGAGCTGTTTTTT. It yields the protein CASSEGPGELFF.

The rearrangement uses TRBV16 and TRBJ1-1; no definite D call. Trimming removed 0 bases at V and 0 bases at J, with 8 bases between. Germline V gene lookup returns CDR1 KGHSY and CDR2 FQNENV. This CDR3 has 15 residues. The CDR3 region has the DNA TGTGCCAGCAGCCAATCATACGGGGTGAACACTGAAGCTTTCTTT. The encoded protein is CASSQSYGVNTEAFF.

The genes are TRBV7-9 and TRBJ2-1; TRBD2 matches 10 bases. The V and J ends lost 7 bases and 8 bases, in that order; junction bases with no gene match: 5. This CDR3 is 13 amino acids long. Germline values: CDR1 SEHNR, CDR2 FQNEAQ (reference sequence). The CDR3 DNA is TGTGCCAGCAAAGTAGCGGGGGGCCATGAGCAGTTCTTC. Protein: CASKVAGGHEQFF.

The CDR3 spells CASSLGAGELFF. The CDR3, as DNA: TGTGCCAGCAGCTTAGGCGCCGGGGAGCTGTTTTTT. V gene TRBV7-2 combines with J gene TRBJ2-2; no clear D gene. The germline V gene encodes CDR1 SGHTA and CDR2 FQGNSA. CDR3 length: 12 amino acids. Between the trimmed V and J ends, which lost 1 base and 6 bases, there was a span of 3 bases.

This sequence joins TRBV20-1 and TRBJ2-3; D remains ambiguous. The CDR3 is 12 residues long. Trimming took off 3 bases at V and 4 bases at J, with 8 bases between the two ends. The germline V gene encodes CDR1 DFQATT and CDR2 SNEGSKA (reference sequence). The CDR3: CSASPRADTQYF. The DNA of the CDR3 is TGCAGTGCTAGTCCCCGAGCAGATACGCAGTATTTT.

The V and J genes are TRBV25-1 and TRBJ2-7; D remains ambiguous. Germline V CDR1 and CDR2: MGHDK, SYGVNS. V lost 4 bases and J 0 bases, leaving 7 bases between the germline ends. The CDR3 is 13 amino acids. The CDR3 reads CASSAPASYEQYF. CDR3 bases: TGTGCCAGCAGTGCGCCTGCCTCCTACGAGCAGTACTTC.

The rearrangement uses TRBV11-1 and TRBJ2-3; 10 bases agree with TRBD1. Germline V gives CDR1 SGHAT, CDR2 FQDESV (reference sequence). The CDR3 is 15 amino acids. The trim removed 4 bases at V and 6 bases at J, leaving 7 bases unmatched. DNA for the CDR3: TGTGCCAGCAGCTCTCGGACAGGGGGGGAGGATACGCAGTATTTT. Amino acids: CASSSRTGGEDTQYF.

This clonotype was seen a few times. The CDR3 reads CASSLVGRPSTDTQYF. CDR3 nucleotides: TGTGCCAGCAGCTTAGTCGGCCGACCTAGCACAGATACGCAGTATTTT. The chain recombines TRBV11-3 with TRBJ2-3, with D unclear. Germline values: CDR1 SGHNT, CDR2 YENEEA. The ends were cut back, 1 base at V and 0 bases at J, with 11 bases in the middle. The CDR3 length is 16 residues.

This clonotype was recorded only once. This chain connects TRBV6-1 to TRBJ2-3; TRBD1 aligns across 8 bases. Germline trimming cut 5 bases from V and 7 bases from J; bases unmatched to any gene: 8. This CDR3 spans 14 amino acids. Germline CDR1 and CDR2: MNHNS and SASEGT. CDR3 amino acids: CASSMQGAVNTQYF. Here the CDR3 DNA reads TGTGCCAGCAGTATGCAGGGGGCGGTAAATACGCAGTATTTT.

This clonotype was counted a few times. CDR3 amino acids: CASRGLAGYNEQFF. CDR3 DNA sequence: TGTGCCAGCAGGGGACTAGCGGGATACAATGAGCAGTTCTTC. The chain links TRBV2 to TRBJ2-1, with 13 bases fitting TRBD2. Germline V gives CDR1 SNHLY, CDR2 FYNNEI. The CDR3 has 14 amino acids. V was clipped by 6 bases and J by 4 bases; unmatched bases: 0.

The rearrangement joins TRBV12-3 or TRBV12-4 to TRBJ2-7; TRBD1 matches at 10 bases. The CDR3 is 15 residues long. Trimming removed 5 bases from V and 1 base from J; junction bases left unmatched: 5. This chain's CDR3 is CASSHGTGDSYEQYF. The CDR3 DNA follows: TGTGCCAGCAGTCACGGGACAGGGGATTCCTACGAGCAGTACTTC.